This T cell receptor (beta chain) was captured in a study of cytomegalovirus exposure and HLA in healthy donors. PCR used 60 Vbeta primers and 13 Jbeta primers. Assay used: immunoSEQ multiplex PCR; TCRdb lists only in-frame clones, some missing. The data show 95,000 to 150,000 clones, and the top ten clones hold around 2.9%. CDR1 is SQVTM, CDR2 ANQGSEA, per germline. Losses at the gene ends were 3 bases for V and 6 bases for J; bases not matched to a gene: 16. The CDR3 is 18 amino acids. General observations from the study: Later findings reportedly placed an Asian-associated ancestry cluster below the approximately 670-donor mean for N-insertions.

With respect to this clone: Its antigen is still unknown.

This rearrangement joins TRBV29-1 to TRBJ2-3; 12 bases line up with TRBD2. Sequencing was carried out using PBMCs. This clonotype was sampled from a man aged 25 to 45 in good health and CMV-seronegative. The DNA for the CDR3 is TGCAGCGTTGATGGGCTAGCGGGAGGGCCGGGTATTGAGGATACGCAGTATTTT. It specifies CSVDGLAGGPGIEDTQYF.